This record concerns one T cell receptor (beta chain) sequence. This entry belongs to a study of blood T cell repertoires in COVID-19. TCRdb's copy holds only in-frame clones and misses some; the assay was immunoSEQ multiplex PCR. The table shows some 110,000 clones, with 80% to 85% occurring only once. The ends were cut back, 0 bases at V and 1 base at J, with 6 bases in the middle. Germline values: CDR1 MDHEN, CDR2 SYDVKM. The CDR3 sequence is 15 residues long. This TCR was recovered from a woman in her 70s with acute or convalescent COVID-19. The specimen was peripheral blood. The gene calls are TRBV28 and TRBJ2-2, with D maybe TRBD2 (6 bases). The CDR3 is CASSLWRENTGELFF. The CDR3 nucleotides read TGTGCCAGCAGTTTATGGCGGGAGAACACCGGGGAGCTGTTTTTT.